The rows below give T cell receptor beta chains drawn from one sample of a study of blood T cell repertoires in COVID-19. Method: immunoSEQ multiplex PCR; TCRdb's copy keeps in-frame clones and lacks some. The sample includes some 190,000 clones, around nine tenths of them seen just once. Sequencing was carried out using peripheral blood. The source of these receptors is a young man with active or convalescent COVID-19. Both conserved end residues are part of each CDR3. The D gene is left open where the match is weak. For some rows the clone size is stated as once, few or many, or as a class when expanded; others skip it.

d_call j_call v_call clone_size cdr3_nt cdr3_aa
TRBD1 TRBJ2-1 TRBV5-1 . TGCGCCAGCAGCACCGGGACAGGGAATGAGCAGTTCTTC CASSTGTGNEQFF
. TRBJ1-4 TRBV7-2 . TGTGCCAGCAGCCCGCTCGTGGCAGGGAATGAAAAACTGTTTTTT CASSPLVAGNEKLFF
. TRBJ2-2 TRBV6-5 . TGTGCCAGCGGGTTTCAGGCCGGGGAGCTGTTTTTT CASGFQAGELFF
TRBD2 TRBJ2-3 TRBV5-1 . TGCGCCAGCAGATCCGGGACTACAACCACAGATACGCAGTATTTT CASRSGTTTTDTQYF
. TRBJ2-3 TRBV5-1 . TGCGCCAGCAGGCTAACAGATACGCAGTATTTT CASRLTDTQYF
. TRBJ2-2 TRBV10-3 . TGTGCCATCAGTGAGGGTCTAGCTTTGGACACCGGGGAGCTGTTTTTT CAISEGLALDTGELFF
TRBD1 TRBJ2-3 TRBV30 . TGTGCCTGGACGGGACAGGGGGGCCAGGATACGCAGTATTTT CAWTGQGGQDTQYF
TRBD2 TRBJ2-3 TRBV5-4 . TGTGCCAGCAGCTATGGACTAGCGGGAGGAGGGGGCACAGATACGCAGTATTTT CASSYGLAGGGGTDTQYF
. TRBJ2-7 TRBV5-6 . TGTGCCAGCAGCTCGATACTCAACATGGCTGGGCACGGCTCCTACGAGCAGTACTTC CASSSILNMAGHGSYEQYF
TRBD2 TRBJ2-3 TRBV7-6 . TGTGCCAGCAGCTTATTGGGGACTAGCCAGTATTACACAGATACGCAGTATTTT CASSLLGTSQYYTDTQYF
TRBD1 TRBJ1-1 TRBV19 . TGTGCCAGTAGTATCGTAGGGGGCAGGGGCACTGAAGCTTTCTTT CASSIVGGRGTEAFF
. TRBJ1-5 TRBV7-8 . TGTGCCAGCAGCTTTACAATCCGCAGGGGAACCGACGCAATTAGCAATCAGCCCCAGCATTTT CASSFTIRRGTDAISNQPQHF
TRBD1 TRBJ2-7 TRBV7-2 . TGTGCCAGCAGCTTATCGAGGACAGGGCCCTACGAGCAGTACTTC CASSLSRTGPYEQYF
. TRBJ2-1 TRBV10-3 once TGTGCCATCAGTGGGCTCTCCTACAATGAGCAGTTCTTC CAISGLSYNEQFF
. TRBJ2-7 TRBV6-5 . TGTGCCAGCAGTTACGGGGGACTCAACGAGCAGTACTTC CASSYGGLNEQYF
. TRBJ2-7 TRBV20-1 . TGCAGTGCTAGTTGGCAGGGCTACGAGCAGTACTTC CSASWQGYEQYF
. TRBJ2-3 TRBV19 . TGTGCCAGTAGCAAAGGGGGACCGGGGGGAGATACGCAGTATTTT CASSKGGPGGDTQYF
. TRBJ1-1 TRBV24-1 . TGTGCCACCAGTGATGCTACCTGGAATTCGGGAGCTTTCTTT CATSDATWNSGAFF
. TRBJ1-2 TRBV5-8 . TGTGCCAGCAGCTTGGGTGATCCGGACTATGGCTACACCTTC CASSLGDPDYGYTF
. TRBJ2-1 TRBV7-7 . TGTGCCAGCAGCCCCAGCAGGGCAAACTACAATGAGCAGTTCTTC CASSPSRANYNEQFF
. TRBJ2-5 TRBV30 . TGTGCCTGGAGTGACACAGAGACCCAGTACTTC CAWSDTETQYF
TRBD1 TRBJ1-2 TRBV19 . TGTGCCAGTAGTAGCCGACAGGGAAGTTTTTTAGGCTTCGGCTACACCTTC CASSSRQGSFLGFGYTF
. TRBJ2-2 TRBV7-2 . TGTGCCAGCAGCTTAGTCTCAGCCGGGATTAACTCCGGGGAGCTGTTTTTT CASSLVSAGINSGELFF
. TRBJ1-5 TRBV9 . TGTGCCAGCAGCGTAGGACAGTTCAATCAGCCCCAGCATTTT CASSVGQFNQPQHF
TRBD1 TRBJ1-6 TRBV10-2 once TGCGCCAGCAGCTGGGACAGGAGCTCCTATAATTCACCCCTCCACTTT CASSWDRSSYNSPLHF
TRBD1 TRBJ1-1 TRBV15 . TGTGCCACCAGCAGAGAGGCAGGGGGTAGGACTGAAGCTTTCTTT CATSREAGGRTEAFF
TRBD1 TRBJ2-3 TRBV5-1 once TGCGCCAGCAGCTCCCAGGGGGCAGATACGCAGTATTTT CASSSQGADTQYF
TRBD1 TRBJ1-1 TRBV5-1 . TGCGCCAGCGGTTCGGACAGGATCACTGAAGCTTTCTTT CASGSDRITEAFF
TRBD1 TRBJ1-6 TRBV6-6 . TGTGCCAGCAGTCAAGAACAGGGGGCGCGGGGACCCCTCCACTTT CASSQEQGARGPLHF
. TRBJ1-4 TRBV18 . TGTGCCAGCTCACCACGGGCAGTAAATGAAAAACTGTTTTTT CASSPRAVNEKLFF
. TRBJ1-4 TRBV7-9 . TGTGCCAGCAGCTTAGCGGCTCTGGCAGGTCCGGGGGATGAAAAACTGTTTTTT CASSLAALAGPGDEKLFF
TRBD1 TRBJ2-1 TRBV7-8 . TGTGCCAGCAGCCGAGCAGGGACAGGGGATGATGAGCAGTTCTTC CASSRAGTGDDEQFF
TRBD1 TRBJ1-4 TRBV7-6 . TGTGCCAGCAGCTTAGAAGGGGGACAGTCTACCGCCGATGAAAAACTGTTTTTT CASSLEGGQSTADEKLFF
. TRBJ1-2 TRBV5-1 . TGCGCCAGCAGCCCGGACAGTTCCTATGGCTACACCTTC CASSPDSSYGYTF
. TRBJ1-5 TRBV6-6 . TGTGCCAGCAACCCGCGGGAGGATCAGCCCCAGCATTTT CASNPREDQPQHF
. TRBJ2-2 TRBV5-4 . TGTGCCAGCACCCGGGCCAGCGGGCAGGCCGGGGAGCTGTTTTTT CASTRASGQAGELFF
TRBD2 TRBJ2-1 TRBV3-1/TRBV3-2 . TGTGCCAGCAGCCCGGAGGGTCCAGGACTAGCGGGGGAGGAGCAGTTCTTC CASSPEGPGLAGEEQFF
TRBD1 TRBJ1-2 TRBV6-5 . TGTGCCAGCAGTTACCGGGACAGTTATGGCTACACCTTC CASSYRDSYGYTF
. TRBJ1-1 TRBV27 . TGTGCCAGCAGTTTATCGGGGCAGGGGAAGACCACTGAAGCTTTCTTT CASSLSGQGKTTEAFF
TRBD1 TRBJ1-4 TRBV11-2 . TGTGCCAGCAGCTTAGCCCCGGACAGGTTTTCTGAAAAACTGTTTTTT CASSLAPDRFSEKLFF
. TRBJ1-6 TRBV14 . TGTGCCAGCAGCCAAGGGTCCCCCGGCGGTAATTCACCCCTCCACTTT CASSQGSPGGNSPLHF
TRBD2 TRBJ2-5 TRBV10-1 . TGCGCCAGCAGTACGACGATAGCGGGAGGGCCGGGGGAGACCCAGTACTTC CASSTTIAGGPGETQYF
. TRBJ2-1 TRBV7-9 . TGTGCCAGCAGCTCCGGGACTCCATACAATGAGCAGTTCTTC CASSSGTPYNEQFF
. TRBJ2-5 TRBV7-3 . TGTGCCAGCAGCTTAATAGGGTGGACAGAGAAAGAGACCCAGTACTTC CASSLIGWTEKETQYF